This TCR beta chain appears in the sequencing data of a study of blood T cell repertoires in COVID-19 (dated by TCRdb to about 2020). Notes on the research overall: The collaborator samples originated in the United States, Italy and Spain and spanned the acute and convalescent phases of COVID-19. The prospective study material was composed of cDNA or gDNA derived from T cells, B-cell-depleted T cells, or PBMCs. Deeply sampled blood TCRbeta repertoires from subjects exposed to, actively infected with, or recovered from COVID-19 were included in the dataset. The repertoires were released in a freely available public database intended as a resource for research on the immune response to SARS-CoV-2. The samples were drawn from two sources: the first 160 participants of the ongoing ImmuneRACE study, and 1,000 to 1,500 subjects contributed by 6 global collaborators. Sample metadata almost always included a de-identified subject ID, COVID-19 status, age in years and sex. Where available, HLA class I and class II types were taken from metadata supplied by the sample provider and were not determined by assay-based typing.

One collaborating source in Seattle enrolled patients while the patients were actively infected and followed the patients over time throughout the course of disease. The collaborating institutions used their own protocols to collect whole blood in K2EDTA tubes. For TCRbeta analysis, collaborators shipped samples as frozen whole blood, isolated PBMCs, or DNA extracted from either of those sample types. As concerns this clone: Its antigen has not been determined. Per-base quality was not reported, and no clone a single base away is much larger than it.

Measured from the cysteine to the phenylalanine, the CDR3 is 19 residues long. Only the CDR3 DNA stays, 57 bases, in frame from base 1. CDR1 SGHKS and CDR2 YYEKEE are derived from the germline V gene (reference sequence). V is reduced by 0 bases and J by 0 bases, leaving a spacing of 18 bases between them. What the authors observed across the whole study: The amount of clinical and demographic metadata varied by source and participant and was provided uncurated.

The immunoSEQ Assay, a bias-controlled multiplex PCR, was used to amplify TCRbeta CDR3 regions from genomic DNA. Per the authors' processing: The number of nucleated cells in each sample was estimated from the amplification of reference gene primers within the assay. To quantify the absolute abundance of each unique TCRbeta CDR3 rearrangement, sequence reads were collapsed and filtered. For each sample, productive Simpson clonality was calculated by taking the square root of Simpson's diversity index across productive rearrangements. The table was pulled from immuneACCESS by TCRdb, which kept in-frame rearrangements only. Such tables lose some clones; where checked, under half of the loss comes from unresolved V genes, and the rest has no known cause. V and J calls and clone size come straight from that table; D and trimming were deduced from the DNA. A total of some 46,000 clones appear in this sample, roughly 85% of them only once. The leading ten clones occupy around 32% of the sample.

The sequence was obtained from a woman of 80 years or more with COVID-19, enrolled during active disease. Material for sequencing was peripheral blood. The chain joins TRBV5-5 to TRBJ1-4, with no confident D gene call. This receptor has the CDR3 CASSLGSRAQFATNEKLFF. The bases are TGTGCCAGCAGCTTGGGGAGCAGAGCCCAATTTGCAACTAATGAAAAACTGTTTTTT.